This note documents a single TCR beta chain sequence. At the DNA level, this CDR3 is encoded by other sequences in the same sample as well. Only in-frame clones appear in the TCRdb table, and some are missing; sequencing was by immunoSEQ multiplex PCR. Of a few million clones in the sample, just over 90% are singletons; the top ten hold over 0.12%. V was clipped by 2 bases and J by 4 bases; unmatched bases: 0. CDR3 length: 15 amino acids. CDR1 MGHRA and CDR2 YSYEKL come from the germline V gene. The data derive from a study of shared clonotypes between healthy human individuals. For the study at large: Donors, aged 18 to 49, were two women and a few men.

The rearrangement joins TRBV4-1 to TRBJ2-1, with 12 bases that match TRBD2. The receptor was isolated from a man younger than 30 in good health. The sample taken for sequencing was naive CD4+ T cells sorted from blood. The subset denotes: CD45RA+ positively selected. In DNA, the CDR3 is TGCGCCAGCAGCCAACTAGCGGGAGGGTACAATGAGCAGTTCTTC. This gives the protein CASSQLAGGYNEQFF.